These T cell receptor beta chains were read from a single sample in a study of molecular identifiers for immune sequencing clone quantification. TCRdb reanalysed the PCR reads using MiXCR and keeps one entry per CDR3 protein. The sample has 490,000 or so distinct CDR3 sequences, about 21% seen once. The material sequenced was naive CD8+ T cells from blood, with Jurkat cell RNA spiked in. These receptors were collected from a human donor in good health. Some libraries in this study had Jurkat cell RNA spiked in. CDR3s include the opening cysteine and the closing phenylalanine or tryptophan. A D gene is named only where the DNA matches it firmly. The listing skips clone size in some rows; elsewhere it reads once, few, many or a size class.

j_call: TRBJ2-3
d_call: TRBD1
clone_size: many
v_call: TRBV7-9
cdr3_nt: TGTGCCAGCAGCTTGTTTACAGGGGGCCGTACAGATACGCAGTATTTT
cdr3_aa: CASSLFTGGRTDTQYF

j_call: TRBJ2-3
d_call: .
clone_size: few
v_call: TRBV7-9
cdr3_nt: TGTGCCAGCAGCCTACAGGGTTTCGATACGCAGTATTTT
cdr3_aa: CASSLQGFDTQYF

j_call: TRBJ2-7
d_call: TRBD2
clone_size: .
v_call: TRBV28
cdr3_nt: TGTGCCAGCAGTCCTCTAGCGGGAGGGAGCTCCTACGAGCAGTACTTC
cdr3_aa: CASSPLAGGSSYEQYF

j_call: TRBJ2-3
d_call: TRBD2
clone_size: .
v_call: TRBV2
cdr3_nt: TGTGCCAGCAGGGCGACTAGCGGGACTACAGATACGCAGTATTTT
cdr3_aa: CASRATSGTTDTQYF

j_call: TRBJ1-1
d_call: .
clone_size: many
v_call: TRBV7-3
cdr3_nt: TGTGCCAGCAGCTTAATGGGTAGGGATGAAGCTTTCTTT
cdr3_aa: CASSLMGRDEAFF

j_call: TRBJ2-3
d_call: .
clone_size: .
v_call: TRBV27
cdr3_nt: TGTGCCAGCAGCGAGGACAGATCTAGCACAGATACGCAGTGTTTT
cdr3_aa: CASSEDRSSTDTQCF

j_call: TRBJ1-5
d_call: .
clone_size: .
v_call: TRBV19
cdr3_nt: TGTGCCAGTAGTATTGTCGGCCTTGGAAATCAGCCCCAGCATTTT
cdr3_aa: CASSIVGLGNQPQHF

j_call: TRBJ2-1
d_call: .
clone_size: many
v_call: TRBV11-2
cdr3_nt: TGTGCCAGCAGCCCCTTAGGGCGAGATTCGGACAATGAGCAGTTCTTC
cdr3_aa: CASSPLGRDSDNEQFF

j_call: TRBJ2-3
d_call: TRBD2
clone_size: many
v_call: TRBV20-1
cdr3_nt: TGCAGTGCTAGAGCAAATAGCGGGGTATCAGATACGCAGTATTTT
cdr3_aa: CSARANSGVSDTQYF

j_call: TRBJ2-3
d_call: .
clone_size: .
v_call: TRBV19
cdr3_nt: TGTGCCCCCAGCCCGGGACCGCCAGATACGCAGTATTTT
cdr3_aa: CAPSPGPPDTQYF

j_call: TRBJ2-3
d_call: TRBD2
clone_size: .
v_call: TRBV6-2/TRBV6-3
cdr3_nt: TGTGCCAGCAGTCCCGGACTAGCGGGGCCAGGTACGCAGTATTTT
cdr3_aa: CASSPGLAGPGTQYF

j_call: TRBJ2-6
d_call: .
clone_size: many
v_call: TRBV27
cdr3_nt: TGTGCCAGCAAGGAGGGGGCGGCTGGGGCCAACGTCCTGACTTTC
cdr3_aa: CASKEGAAGANVLTF

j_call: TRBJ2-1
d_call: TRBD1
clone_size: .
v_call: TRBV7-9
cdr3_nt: TGTGCCTCTTCCAGGGGGCCGAATGAGCAGTTCTTC
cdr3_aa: CASSRGPNEQFF

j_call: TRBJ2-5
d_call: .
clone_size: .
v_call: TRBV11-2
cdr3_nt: TGTGCCAGCAGCTCTCGAGACGGGGGCCTTCAAGAGACCCAGTACTTC
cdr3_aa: CASSSRDGGLQETQYF

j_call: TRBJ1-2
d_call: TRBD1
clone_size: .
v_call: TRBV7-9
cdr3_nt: TGTGCCAGCACCGGGACAGCTAACTATGGCTACACCTTC
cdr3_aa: CASTGTANYGYTF

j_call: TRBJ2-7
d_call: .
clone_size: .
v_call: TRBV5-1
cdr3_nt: TGCGCCAGCAGCTTGTCGTCGGCAGGGCAATACGAGCAGTACTTC
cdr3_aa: CASSLSSAGQYEQYF

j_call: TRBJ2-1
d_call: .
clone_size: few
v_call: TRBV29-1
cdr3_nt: TGCAGCGTGGTGCTCCAAATTACTAGCTCCTACAATGAGCAGTTCTTC
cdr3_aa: CSVVLQITSSYNEQFF

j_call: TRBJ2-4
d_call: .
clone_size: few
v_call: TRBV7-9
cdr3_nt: TGTGCCAGCAGCTCCCCGGGCTATCAAAACATTCAGTACTTC
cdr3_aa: CASSSPGYQNIQYF

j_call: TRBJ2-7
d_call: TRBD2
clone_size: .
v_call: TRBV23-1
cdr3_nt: TGCGCCAGCAGTCTAGAAGACACCAGGACTAGCGGGAGTCCCTACGAGCAGTACTTC
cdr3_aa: CASSLEDTRTSGSPYEQYF

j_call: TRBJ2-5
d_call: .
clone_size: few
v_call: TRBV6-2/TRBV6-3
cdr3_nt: TGTGCCAGCAGGAACCAACGCGAAGAGACCCAGTACTTC
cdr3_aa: CASRNQREETQYF

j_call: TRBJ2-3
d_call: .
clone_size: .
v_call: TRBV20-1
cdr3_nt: TGCAGTGCTAGAGATCGTTCCGGACTCAGCGGCGCAGATACGCAGTATTTT
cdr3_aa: CSARDRSGLSGADTQYF

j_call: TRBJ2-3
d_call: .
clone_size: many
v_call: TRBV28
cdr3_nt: TGTGCCAGCAGCCTCCAGGACCCCCTCACAGATACGCAGTATTTT
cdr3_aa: CASSLQDPLTDTQYF

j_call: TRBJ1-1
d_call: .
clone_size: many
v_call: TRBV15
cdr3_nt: TGTGCCACCAGGGAAGCGGGGGGCTACACGATGATGAACACTGAAGCTTTCTTT
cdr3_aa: CATREAGGYTMMNTEAFF

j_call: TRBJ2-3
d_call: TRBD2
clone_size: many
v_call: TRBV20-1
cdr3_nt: TGCAGTGCTAGAGCCAGACTAGCGGATAGCACAGATACGCAGTATTTT
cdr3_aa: CSARARLADSTDTQYF

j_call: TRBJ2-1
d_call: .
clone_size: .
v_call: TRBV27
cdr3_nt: TGTCCCTCGCTCGAGCAGTTCTTC
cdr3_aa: CPSLEQFF

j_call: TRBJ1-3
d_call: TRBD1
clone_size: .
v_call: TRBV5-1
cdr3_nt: TGCGCCAGCAGCTTGACAGGGGAAAGCTGGACCATTGGAAACACCATATATTTT
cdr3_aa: CASSLTGESWTIGNTIYF

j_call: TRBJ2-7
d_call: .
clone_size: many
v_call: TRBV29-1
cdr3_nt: TGCAGCATGAGGTGCCGGGACACCTACGAGCAGTACTTC
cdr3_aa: CSMRCRDTYEQYF

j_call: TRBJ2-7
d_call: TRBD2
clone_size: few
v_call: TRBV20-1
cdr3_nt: TGCAGTGCTAGAGGACTAGCGGGGACCTCCTACGAGCAGTACTTC
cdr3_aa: CSARGLAGTSYEQYF

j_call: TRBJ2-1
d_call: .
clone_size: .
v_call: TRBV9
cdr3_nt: TGTGCCAGCAGCGTAGAAGTCCCTGCGAATGAGCAGTTCTTC
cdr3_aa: CASSVEVPANEQFF

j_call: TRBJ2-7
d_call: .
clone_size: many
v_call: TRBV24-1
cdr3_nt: TGTGCCACCAGTGATTCACACATCTCCGGGGGATACGAGCAGTACTTC
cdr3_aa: CATSDSHISGGYEQYF

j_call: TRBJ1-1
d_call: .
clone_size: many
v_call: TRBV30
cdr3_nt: TGTGCCTGGAGTAAACAGGGCTGGGGAGACACTGAAGCTTTCTTT
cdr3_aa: CAWSKQGWGDTEAFF

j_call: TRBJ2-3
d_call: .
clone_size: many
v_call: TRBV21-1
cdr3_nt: TGTGCCAGCAGCAAAGTTGGAAGGGGGGATAGCACAGATACGCAGTATTTT
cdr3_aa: CASSKVGRGDSTDTQYF

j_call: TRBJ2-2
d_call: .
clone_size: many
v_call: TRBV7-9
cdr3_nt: TGTGCCAGCAGCTTGGGCAGGGACTTCTCGAACACCGGGGAGCTGTTTTTT
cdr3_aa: CASSLGRDFSNTGELFF

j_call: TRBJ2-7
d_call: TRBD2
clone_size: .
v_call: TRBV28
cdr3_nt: TGTGCCAGCAGGATCCAGACTAGCGCAACCTACGAGCAGTACTTC
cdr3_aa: CASRIQTSATYEQYF

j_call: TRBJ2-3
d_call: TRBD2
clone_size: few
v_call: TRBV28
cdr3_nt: TGTGCCAGCAGGGGACTAGCGGGACTCGCAGATACGCAGTATTTT
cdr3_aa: CASRGLAGLADTQYF

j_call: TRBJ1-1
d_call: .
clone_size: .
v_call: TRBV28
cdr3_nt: TGTGCCAGCAGTTTCTCGGCAGGTCGGAACACTGAAGCTTCCTTT
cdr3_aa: CASSFSAGRNTEASF

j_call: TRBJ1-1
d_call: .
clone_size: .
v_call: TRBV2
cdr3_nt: TGTGCCAGCAGTGAGGGGGTGAACACTGAAGCTTTCTTT
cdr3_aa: CASSEGVNTEAFF

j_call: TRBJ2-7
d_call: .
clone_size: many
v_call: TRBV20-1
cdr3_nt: TGCAGTGCTAGAGTGCCACAGGGAGGGTCCTACGAGCAGTACTTC
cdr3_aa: CSARVPQGGSYEQYF

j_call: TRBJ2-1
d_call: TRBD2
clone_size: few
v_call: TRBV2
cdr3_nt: TGTGCCAGCAGCGTCGATAGCGGGGGGGTCGATGAGCAGTTCTTC
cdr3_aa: CASSVDSGGVDEQFF

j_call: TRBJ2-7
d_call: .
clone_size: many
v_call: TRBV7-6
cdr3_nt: TGTGCCAGCAGCCTAGCCGATAAGTACGAGCAGTACTTC
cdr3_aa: CASSLADKYEQYF

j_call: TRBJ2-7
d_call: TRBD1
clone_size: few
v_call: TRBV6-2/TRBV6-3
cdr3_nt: TGTGCCAGCAGTTACACCGACAGGGCCGACGCCTACGAGCAGTACTTC
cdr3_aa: CASSYTDRADAYEQYF

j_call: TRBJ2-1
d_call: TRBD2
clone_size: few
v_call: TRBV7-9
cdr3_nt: TGTGCCAGCAGTCAGACTTCTAGCGGGAACTTCTACCCGTCAACTATCTCCTACAATGAGCAGTTCTTC
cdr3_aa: CASSQTSSGNFYPSTISYNEQFF